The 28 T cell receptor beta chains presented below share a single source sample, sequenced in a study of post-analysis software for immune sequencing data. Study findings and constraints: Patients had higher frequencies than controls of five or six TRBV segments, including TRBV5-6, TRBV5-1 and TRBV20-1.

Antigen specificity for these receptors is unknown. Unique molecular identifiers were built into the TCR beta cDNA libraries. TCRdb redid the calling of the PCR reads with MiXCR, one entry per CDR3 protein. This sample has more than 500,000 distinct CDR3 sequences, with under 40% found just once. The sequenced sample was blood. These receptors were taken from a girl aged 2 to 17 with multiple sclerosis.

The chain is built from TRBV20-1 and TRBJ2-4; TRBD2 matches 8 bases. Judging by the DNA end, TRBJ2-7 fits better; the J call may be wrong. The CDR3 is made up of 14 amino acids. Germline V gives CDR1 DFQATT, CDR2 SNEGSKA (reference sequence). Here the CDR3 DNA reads TGCAGTGCTAGCGAGCGGGGGCCCTTCTACGAGCAGTACTTC. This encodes CSASERGPFYEQYF.

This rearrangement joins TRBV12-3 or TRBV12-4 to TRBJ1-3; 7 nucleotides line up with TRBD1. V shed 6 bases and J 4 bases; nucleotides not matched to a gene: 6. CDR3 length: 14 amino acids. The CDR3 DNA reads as TGTGCCAGCAGCCCGACAGGGTACGGAAACACCATATATTTT. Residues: CASSPTGYGNTIYF.

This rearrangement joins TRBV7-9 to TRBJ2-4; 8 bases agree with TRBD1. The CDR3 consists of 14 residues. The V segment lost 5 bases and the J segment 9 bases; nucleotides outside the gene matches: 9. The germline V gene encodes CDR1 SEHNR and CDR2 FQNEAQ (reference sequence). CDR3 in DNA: TGTGCCAGCAGCCCGGACAGGGCCAATGTCATTCAGTACTTC. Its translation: CASSPDRANVIQYF.

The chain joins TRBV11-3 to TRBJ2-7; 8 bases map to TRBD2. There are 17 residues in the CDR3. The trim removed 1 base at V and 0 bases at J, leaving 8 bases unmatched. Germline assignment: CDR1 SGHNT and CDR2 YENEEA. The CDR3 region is CASSLGGGPGVSYEQYF. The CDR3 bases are TGTGCCAGCAGCTTAGGCGGGGGGCCAGGCGTCTCCTACGAGCAGTACTTC. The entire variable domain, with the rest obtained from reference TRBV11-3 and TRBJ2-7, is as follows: EAGVVQSPRYKIIEKKQPVAFWCNPISGHNTLYWYLQNLGQGPELLIRYENEEAVDDSQLPKDRFSAERLKGVDSTLKIQPAELGDSAVYLCASSLGGGPGVSYEQYFGPGTRLTVT.

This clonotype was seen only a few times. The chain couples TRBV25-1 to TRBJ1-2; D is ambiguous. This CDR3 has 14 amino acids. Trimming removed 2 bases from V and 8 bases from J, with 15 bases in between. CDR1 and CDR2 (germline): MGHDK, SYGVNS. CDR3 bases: TGTGCCAGCAGTGAACGATACGGAGAAGGGGGCTACACCTTC. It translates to CASSERYGEGGYTF.

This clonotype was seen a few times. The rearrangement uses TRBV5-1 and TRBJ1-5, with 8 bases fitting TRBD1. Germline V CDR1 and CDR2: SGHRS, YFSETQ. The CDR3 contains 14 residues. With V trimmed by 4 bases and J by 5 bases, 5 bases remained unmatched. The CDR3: CASSPSGGYQPQHF. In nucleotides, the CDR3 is TGCGCCAGCAGCCCCTCAGGGGGCTATCAGCCCCAGCATTTT.

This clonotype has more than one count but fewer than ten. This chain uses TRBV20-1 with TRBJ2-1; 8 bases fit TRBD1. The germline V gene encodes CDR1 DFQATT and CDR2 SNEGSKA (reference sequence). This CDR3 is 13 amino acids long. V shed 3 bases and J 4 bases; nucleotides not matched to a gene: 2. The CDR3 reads CSARGTGYNEQFF. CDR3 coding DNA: TGCAGTGCTAGGGGGACAGGATACAATGAGCAGTTCTTC.

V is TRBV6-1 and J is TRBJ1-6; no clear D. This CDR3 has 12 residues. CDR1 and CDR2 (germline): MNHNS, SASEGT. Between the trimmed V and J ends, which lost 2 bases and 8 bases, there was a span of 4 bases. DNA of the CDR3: TGTGCCAGCAGTGAATCGGATTCACCCCTCCACTTT. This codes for CASSESDSPLHF.

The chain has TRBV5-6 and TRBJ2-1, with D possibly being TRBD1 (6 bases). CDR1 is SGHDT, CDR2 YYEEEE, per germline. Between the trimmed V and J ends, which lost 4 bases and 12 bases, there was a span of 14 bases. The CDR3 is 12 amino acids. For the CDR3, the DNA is TGTGCCAGCAGCCTAACAGGGATAGGGCAGTTCTTC. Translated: CASSLTGIGQFF.

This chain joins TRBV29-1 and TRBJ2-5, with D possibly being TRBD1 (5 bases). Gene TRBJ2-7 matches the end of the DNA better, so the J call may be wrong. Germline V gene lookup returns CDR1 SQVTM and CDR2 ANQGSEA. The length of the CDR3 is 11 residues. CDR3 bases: TGCAGCGTTGGGCAGGGCGACGAGCAGTACTTC. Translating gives CSVGQGDEQYF.

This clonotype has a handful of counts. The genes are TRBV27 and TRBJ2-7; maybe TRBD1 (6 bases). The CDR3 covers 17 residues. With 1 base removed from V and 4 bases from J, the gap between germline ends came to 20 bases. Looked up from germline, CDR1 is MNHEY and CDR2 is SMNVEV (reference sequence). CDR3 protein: CASSLWAGENSVYEQYF. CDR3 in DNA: TGTGCCAGCAGTTTATGGGCAGGGGAAAATTCGGTGTACGAGCAGTACTTC.

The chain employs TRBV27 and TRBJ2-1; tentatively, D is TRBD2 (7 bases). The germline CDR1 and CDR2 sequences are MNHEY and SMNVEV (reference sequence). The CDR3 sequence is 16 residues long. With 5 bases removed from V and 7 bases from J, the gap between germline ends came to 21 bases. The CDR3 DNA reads TGTGCCAGCAGTCTACACCTCGGGGGGCGTGATAATGAGCAGTTCTTC. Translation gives CASSLHLGGRDNEQFF.

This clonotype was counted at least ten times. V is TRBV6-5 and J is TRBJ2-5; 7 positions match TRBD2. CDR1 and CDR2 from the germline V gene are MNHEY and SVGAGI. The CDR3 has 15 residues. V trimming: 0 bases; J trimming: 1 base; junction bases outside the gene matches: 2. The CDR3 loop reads CASSYSWGGQETQYF. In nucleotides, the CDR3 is TGTGCCAGCAGTTACTCTTGGGGGGGCCAAGAGACCCAGTACTTC.

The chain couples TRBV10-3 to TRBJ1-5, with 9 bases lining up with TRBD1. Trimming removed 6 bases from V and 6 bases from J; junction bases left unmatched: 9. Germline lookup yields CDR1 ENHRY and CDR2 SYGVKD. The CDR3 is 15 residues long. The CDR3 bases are TGTGCCATCAGCGGAGGGGGGACAGGGTTTCAGCCCCAGCATTTT. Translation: CAISGGGTGFQPQHF.

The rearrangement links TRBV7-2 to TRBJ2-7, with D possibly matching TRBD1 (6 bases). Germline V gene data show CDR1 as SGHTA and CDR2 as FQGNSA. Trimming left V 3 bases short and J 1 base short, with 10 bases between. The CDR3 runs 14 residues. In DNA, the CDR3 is TGTGCCAGCAGCTTCCAGGGGACATCCTACGAGCAGTACTTC. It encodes CASSFQGTSYEQYF.

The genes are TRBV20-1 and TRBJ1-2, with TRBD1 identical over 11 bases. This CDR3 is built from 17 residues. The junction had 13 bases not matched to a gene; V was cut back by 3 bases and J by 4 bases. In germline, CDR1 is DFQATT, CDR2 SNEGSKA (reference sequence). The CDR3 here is CSARGTRDRGTSYGYTF. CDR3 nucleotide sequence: TGCAGTGCTAGGGGAACGCGGGACAGGGGGACTTCCTATGGCTACACCTTC.

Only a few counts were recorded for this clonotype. Written as DNA, the CDR3 is TGCGCCAGCAGCCCGGTCGCCCGCGAAGTCAGGGAAAACTCACCCCTCCACTTT. Residues: CASSPVAREVRENSPLHF. V gene TRBV4-1 combines with J gene TRBJ1-6; the D gene is possibly TRBD1 (5 bases). The CDR3 is 18 amino acids. Germline CDR1 and CDR2: MGHRA and YSYEKL. V was cut by 4 bases and J by 10 bases, with 26 bases left in between.

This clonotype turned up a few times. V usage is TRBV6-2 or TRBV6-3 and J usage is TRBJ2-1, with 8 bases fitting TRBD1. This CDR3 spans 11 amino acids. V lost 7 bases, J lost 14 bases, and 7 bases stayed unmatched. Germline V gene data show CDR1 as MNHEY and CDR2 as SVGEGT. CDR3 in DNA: TGTGCCAGCACCACAGGGGGGTACAAGTTCTTC. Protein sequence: CASTTGGYKFF.

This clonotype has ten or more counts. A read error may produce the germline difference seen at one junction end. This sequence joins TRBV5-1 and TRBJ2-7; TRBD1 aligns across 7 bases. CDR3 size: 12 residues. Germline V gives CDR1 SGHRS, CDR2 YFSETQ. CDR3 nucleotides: TGTGCCAGCAGCCGGGACAGCTACGAGCAGTACTTC. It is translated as CASSRDSYEQYF.

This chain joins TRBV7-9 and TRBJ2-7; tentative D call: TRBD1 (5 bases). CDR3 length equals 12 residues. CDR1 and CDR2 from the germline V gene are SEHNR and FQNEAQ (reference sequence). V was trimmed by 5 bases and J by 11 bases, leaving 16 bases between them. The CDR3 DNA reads TGTGCCAGCAGCGCGGACAACTTTTCGAAGTACTTC. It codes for CASSADNFSKYF.

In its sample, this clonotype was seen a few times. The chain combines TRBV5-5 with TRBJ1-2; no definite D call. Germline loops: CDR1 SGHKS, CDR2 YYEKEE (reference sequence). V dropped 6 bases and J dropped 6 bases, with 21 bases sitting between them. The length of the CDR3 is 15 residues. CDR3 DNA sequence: TGTGCCAGCATCAAGGGCCCTAGGTACGGGGATGGCTACACCTTC. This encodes CASIKGPRYGDGYTF.

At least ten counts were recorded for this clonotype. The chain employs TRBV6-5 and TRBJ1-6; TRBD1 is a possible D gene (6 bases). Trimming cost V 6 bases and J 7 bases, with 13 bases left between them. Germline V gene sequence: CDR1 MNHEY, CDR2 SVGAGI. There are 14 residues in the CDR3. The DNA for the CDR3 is TGTGCCAGCAGCCCGGGACACAGGAATTCACCCCTCCACTTT. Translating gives CASSPGHRNSPLHF.

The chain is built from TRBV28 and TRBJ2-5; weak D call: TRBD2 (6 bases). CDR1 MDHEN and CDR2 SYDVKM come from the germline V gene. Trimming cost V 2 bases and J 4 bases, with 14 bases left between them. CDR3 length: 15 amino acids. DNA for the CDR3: TGTGCCAGCAGTTTAGGCGGGGAAAGGGGAGAGACCCAGTACTTC. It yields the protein CASSLGGERGETQYF.

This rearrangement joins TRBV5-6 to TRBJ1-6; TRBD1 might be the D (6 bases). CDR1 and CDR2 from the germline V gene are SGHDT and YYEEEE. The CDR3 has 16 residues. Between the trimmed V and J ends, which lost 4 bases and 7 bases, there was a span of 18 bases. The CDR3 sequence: CASSGLQGVRNSPLHF. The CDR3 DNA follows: TGTGCCAGCAGCGGACTACAGGGCGTTAGAAATTCACCCCTCCACTTT.

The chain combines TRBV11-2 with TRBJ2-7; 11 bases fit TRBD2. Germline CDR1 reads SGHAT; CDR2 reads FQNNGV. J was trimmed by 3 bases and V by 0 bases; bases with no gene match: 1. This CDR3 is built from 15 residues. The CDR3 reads CASSLDSGGGYEQYF. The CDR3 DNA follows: TGTGCCAGCAGCTTAGATAGCGGGGGGGGCTACGAGCAGTACTTC.

The CDR3 bases are TGCAGCGTTGCCGGGTCGAACACCGGGGAGCTGTTTTTT. The encoded protein is CSVAGSNTGELFF. The V call is TRBV29-1, the J call TRBJ2-2; no clear D gene. The CDR3 is 13 residues long. Germline CDR1 and CDR2: SQVTM and ANQGSEA. The V and J ends lost 4 bases and 0 bases respectively, with 6 bases between them.

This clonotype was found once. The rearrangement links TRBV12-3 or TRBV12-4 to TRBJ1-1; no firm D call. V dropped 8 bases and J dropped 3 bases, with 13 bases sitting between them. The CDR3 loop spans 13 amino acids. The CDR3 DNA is TGTGCCAGCTACCCTACCGGGGACACTGAAGCTTTCTTT. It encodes CASYPTGDTEAFF.

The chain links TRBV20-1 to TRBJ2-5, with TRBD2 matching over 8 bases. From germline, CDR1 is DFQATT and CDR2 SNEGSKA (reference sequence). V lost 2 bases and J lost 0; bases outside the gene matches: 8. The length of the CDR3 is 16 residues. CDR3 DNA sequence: TGCAGTGCTAGATTGGTCAGCGGGGGATACCAAGAGACCCAGTACTTC. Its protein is CSARLVSGGYQETQYF.